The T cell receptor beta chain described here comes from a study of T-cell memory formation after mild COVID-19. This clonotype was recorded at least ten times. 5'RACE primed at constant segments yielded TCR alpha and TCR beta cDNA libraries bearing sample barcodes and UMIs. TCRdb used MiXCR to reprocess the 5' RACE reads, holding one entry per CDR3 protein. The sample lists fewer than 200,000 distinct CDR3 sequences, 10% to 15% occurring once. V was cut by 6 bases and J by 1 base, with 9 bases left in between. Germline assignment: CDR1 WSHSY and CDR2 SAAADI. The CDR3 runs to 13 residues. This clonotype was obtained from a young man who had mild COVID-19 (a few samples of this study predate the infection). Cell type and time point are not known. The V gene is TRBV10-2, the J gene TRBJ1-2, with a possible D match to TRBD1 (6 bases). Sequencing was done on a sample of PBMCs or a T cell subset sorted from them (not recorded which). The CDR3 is CASRGGGNYGYTF. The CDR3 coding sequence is TGCGCCAGCAGGGGGGGCGGTAACTATGGCTACACCTTC.